One sample yielded the 30 T cell receptor beta chains listed below, sequenced in a study of cytomegalovirus exposure and HLA in healthy donors. Using immunoSEQ multiplex PCR, the repertoire was profiled, and TCRdb retains in-frame clones only, with some absent. The data show some 140,000 clones, approximately 86% seen once. Sequenced: PBMCs. The receptors here all came from a human donor in good health.

The rearrangement links TRBV6-1 to TRBJ2-7; 12 nucleotides agree with TRBD1. The trim removed 3 bases at V and 9 bases at J, leaving 6 bases unmatched. CDR3 length equals 14 residues. Per germline, CDR1 MNHNS and CDR2 SASEGT. This CDR3 is CASSDRDRGPRQYF. In nucleotides, the CDR3 is TGTGCCAGCAGTGATAGGGACAGGGGGCCGAGGCAGTACTTC.

V and J are TRBV11-2 and TRBJ1-3; D might be TRBD1 (6 bases). This CDR3 is built from 14 residues. CDR1 is SGHAT, CDR2 FQNNGV, per germline. With 5 bases removed from V and 3 bases from J, the gap between germline ends came to 11 bases. CDR3 in amino acids: CASSLDSRGNTIYF. The CDR3 DNA reads TGTGCCAGCAGCCTGGACAGTCGTGGAAACACCATATATTTT.

The chain joins TRBV2 to TRBJ1-6; 8 positions match TRBD1. The CDR3 is made up of 16 amino acids. Germline V gives CDR1 SNHLY, CDR2 FYNNEI. After removal of 6 bases from V and 5 bases from J, the junction contained 9 bases not matched to a gene. CDR3 sequence reads: CASSGQGGLHNSPLHF. The CDR3 DNA follows: TGTGCCAGCAGCGGACAGGGTGGCCTTCATAATTCACCCCTCCACTTT.

This chain joins TRBV19 and TRBJ1-1, with D hard to call. Trimming pared 5 bases from V and 10 bases from J, leaving 14 bases between. The V gene's germline CDR1 is LNHDA and CDR2 SQIVND (reference sequence). The CDR3 is 12 amino acids. CDR3 protein: CASSYKLGGAFF. The CDR3 nucleotides are TGTGCCAGTAGTTACAAACTTGGAGGAGCTTTCTTT.

This clone has just one count. Here the CDR3 DNA reads TGCGCCAGCACCCCTGGGGCTGGCACAGATACGCAGTATTTT. Its translation is CASTPGAGTDTQYF. V usage is TRBV5-1 and J usage is TRBJ2-3; tentative D call: TRBD1 (5 bases). Trimming removed 6 bases at V and 1 base at J, with 12 bases between. Germline CDR1 is SGHRS and CDR2 is YFSETQ. This CDR3 spans 14 amino acids.

The rearrangement uses TRBV5-1 and TRBJ1-6; D unclear. CDR1 and CDR2 from the germline V gene are SGHRS and YFSETQ. Trimming took off 0 bases at V and 5 bases at J, with 6 bases between the two ends. The CDR3 spans 14 residues. The CDR3 coding sequence is TGCGCCAGCAGCTTGGTGGTAGATAATTCACCCCTCCACTTT. Amino acids: CASSLVVDNSPLHF.

V and J are TRBV27 and TRBJ1-5; D might be TRBD1 (6 bases). Trimming shortened V by 6 bases and J by 2 bases, and 17 bases separated the two germline ends. The CDR3 spans 16 residues. Germline V CDR1 and CDR2: MNHEY, SMNVEV (reference sequence). The CDR3 is CASSRRHQGRNQPQHF. CDR3 DNA sequence: TGTGCCAGCAGCCGCCGACACCAGGGGCGCAATCAGCCCCAGCATTTT.

This rearrangement joins TRBV6-5 to TRBJ2-5, with a possible D match to TRBD2 (5 bases). V gave up 0 bases and J gave up 7 bases, with 12 bases separating them. Germline assignment: CDR1 MNHEY and CDR2 SVGAGI. The CDR3 runs to 14 residues. The CDR3 loop is CASSYSKTIGTQYF. DNA of the CDR3: TGTGCCAGCAGTTACTCGAAGACTATCGGGACCCAGTACTTC.

V usage is TRBV29-1 and J usage is TRBJ2-2; 7 nucleotides line up with TRBD1. Germline-derived CDR1 and CDR2 are SQVTM and ANQGSEA. The CDR3 contains 16 residues. Trimming took 4 bases from V and 9 from J; bases not matched to a gene: 17. In DNA form, the CDR3 reads TGCAGCGTTGGGGGACCACAGGGGTATAGTTCCTGGGAGCTGTTTTTT. Translated, it gives CSVGGPQGYSSWELFF.

The rearrangement joins TRBV2 to TRBJ1-3, with TRBD1 identical over 7 bases. Germline trimming cut 5 bases from V and 0 bases from J; bases unmatched to any gene: 7. Germline V gene lookup returns CDR1 SNHLY and CDR2 FYNNEI. CDR3 length: 16 residues. CDR3 coding DNA: TGTGCCAGCAGTTTAACAGGGGCTGGCTCTGGAAACACCATATATTTT. This translates into CASSLTGAGSGNTIYF. The variable domain in full, with the rest retrieved from reference TRBV2 and TRBJ1-3, is EPEVTQTPSHQVTQMGQEVILRCVPISNHLYFYWYRQILGQKVEFLVSFYNNEISEKSEIFDDQFSVERPDGSNFTLKIRSTKLEDSAMYFCASSLTGAGSGNTIYFGEGSWLTVV.

The V gene is TRBV27, the J gene TRBJ1-1; tentatively, D is TRBD1 (5 bases). V was pared by 2 bases and J by 7 bases, with 20 bases between. In germline, CDR1 is MNHEY, CDR2 SMNVEV (reference sequence). The CDR3 has 16 residues. CDR3: CASSLRGTAGINEAFF. CDR3 in DNA: TGTGCCAGCAGTTTACGGGGGACCGCCGGCATAAATGAAGCTTTCTTT.

The chain carries TRBV4-1 and TRBJ1-2, with TRBD1 as a possible D gene (5 bases). Germline CDR1 and CDR2: MGHRA and YSYEKL. The V and J ends lost 5 bases and 4 bases respectively, with 14 bases between them. CDR3 length equals 14 residues. CDR3 sequence reads: CASSTQTGGYGYTF. The CDR3 nucleotides read TGCGCCAGCAGCACCCAGACGGGGGGCTATGGCTACACCTTC.

This clone has only one observation. The chain uses TRBV19 and TRBJ2-1, with TRBD2 matching 7 bases. J lost 4 bases, V lost 5 bases, and 8 bases had no gene match. This CDR3 comprises 15 residues. Germline V gene sequence: CDR1 LNHDA, CDR2 SQIVND (reference sequence). The chain's CDR3 is CASSPPWGGYNEQFF. In DNA form, the CDR3 reads TGTGCCAGTAGTCCCCCCTGGGGGGGGTACAATGAGCAGTTCTTC.

The chain has TRBV2 and TRBJ1-4; a possible D gene is TRBD1 (5 bases). Trimming cost V 0 bases and J 8 bases, with 13 bases left between them. The CDR3 is 15 amino acids. Germline V lookup: CDR1 SNHLY, CDR2 FYNNEI. The CDR3 is CASSEAGAVLEKLFF. CDR3 bases: TGTGCCAGCAGTGAAGCTGGGGCAGTCTTGGAAAAACTGTTTTTT. Filled out from reference TRBV2 and TRBJ1-4, the complete variable domain reads EPEVTQTPSHQVTQMGQEVILRCVPISNHLYFYWYRQILGQKVEFLVSFYNNEISEKSEIFDDQFSVERPDGSNFTLKIRSTKLEDSAMYFCASSEAGAVLEKLFFGSGTQLSVL.

The J gene is TRBJ2-3, the V gene TRBV5-1; 7 bases line up with TRBD2. Trimming removed 0 bases from V and 2 bases from J; junction bases left unmatched: 6. The CDR3 covers 16 residues. The germline gives CDR1 SGHRS, CDR2 YFSETQ. CDR3 coding DNA: TGCGCCAGCAGCTTGGGAGCGGGAATGTACACAGATACGCAGTATTTT. It yields the protein CASSLGAGMYTDTQYF.

The chain joins TRBV7-3 to TRBJ2-5; D ambiguous. The CDR3 is 13 residues long. Trimming took 0 bases from V and 3 from J, leaving 5 bases between them. Germline CDR1 and CDR2: SGHTA and FQGTGA. The CDR3 loop is CASSLTAEETQYF. In nucleotides, the CDR3 is TGTGCCAGCAGCTTAACGGCTGAAGAGACCCAGTACTTC.

The rearrangement links TRBV25-1 to TRBJ1-3; TRBD1 aligns across 11 bases. J gave up 0 bases and V 3 bases, and 7 bases lay outside the gene matches. CDR1 is MGHDK, CDR2 SYGVNS, per germline. The CDR3 sequence is 18 residues long. CDR3 residues: CASSDLLGTGGSGNTIYF. CDR3 bases: TGTGCCAGCAGTGACTTATTGGGGACAGGGGGCTCTGGAAACACCATATATTTT. Complete variable domain (other parts from reference TRBV25-1 and TRBJ1-3): EADIYQTPRYLVIGTGKKITLECSQTMGHDKMYWYQQDPGMELHLIHYSYGVNSTEKGDLSSESTVSRIRTEHFPLTLESARPSHTSQYLCASSDLLGTGGSGNTIYFGEGSWLTVV.

V is TRBV9 and J is TRBJ2-5; 8 nucleotides match TRBD2. Germline loops: CDR1 SGDLS, CDR2 YYNGEE. J was trimmed by 1 base and V by 3 bases; bases with no gene match: 5. CDR3 size: 15 residues. CDR3 nucleotide sequence: TGTGCCAGCAGCGGTGAAGGGACTAGCCAAGAGACCCAGTACTTC. It is translated as CASSGEGTSQETQYF.

This sequence joins TRBV29-1 and TRBJ1-1; D gene ambiguous. This CDR3 has 12 residues. The V and J ends lost 5 bases and 10 bases respectively, with 17 bases between them. Per germline, CDR1 SQVTM and CDR2 ANQGSEA. CDR3 loop: CSVRKGVDSAFF. CDR3 sequence (DNA): TGCAGCGTTAGGAAGGGAGTGGATTCAGCTTTCTTT.

V is TRBV5-1 and J is TRBJ2-1; D may be TRBD2 (6 bases). The germline V gene has CDR1 SGHRS and CDR2 YFSETQ. The CDR3 runs to 14 residues. V lost 6 bases and J lost 0, with 10 bases in between. CDR3 sequence (DNA): TGCGCCAGCAATGGAGGGAGCTCCTACAATGAGCAGTTCTTC. Protein: CASNGGSSYNEQFF.

The chain joins TRBV10-3 to TRBJ2-7; 8 bases are a match to TRBD1. CDR1 and CDR2 (germline): ENHRY, SYGVKD. Trimming took 4 bases from V and 5 from J; bases not matched to a gene: 7. The CDR3 runs 14 residues. This CDR3 reads CAISAPTGVNEQYF. The CDR3 region has the DNA TGTGCCATCAGTGCCCCGACAGGGGTGAACGAGCAGTACTTC.

The rearrangement joins TRBV6-1 to TRBJ1-5; maybe TRBD1 (5 bases). V shed 2 bases and J shed 6 bases, with 14 bases lying between them. CDR3 length: 15 residues. Germline V gene data show CDR1 as MNHNS and CDR2 as SASEGT. In DNA, the CDR3 is TGTGCCAGCAGTGAATACCAGGGTGAAGGTCAGCCCCAGCATTTT. Protein: CASSEYQGEGQPQHF.

The chain employs TRBV28 and TRBJ1-5, with D tentatively TRBD1 (6 bases). V lost 5 bases, J lost 11 bases, and 16 bases lay in between. The germline gives CDR1 MDHEN, CDR2 SYDVKM. The CDR3 totals 13 residues. This chain's CDR3 is CASSRTAVMTQHF. The CDR3 nucleotides are TGTGCCAGCAGTCGGACAGCCGTCATGACCCAGCATTTT.

The chain links TRBV6-7 to TRBJ2-2; D is undetermined. TRBV6-7 is an ORF for which the function is uncertain. CDR3 length: 14 residues. V lost 0 bases and J lost 5, with 7 bases in between. The CDR3 DNA is TGTGCCAGCAGTTACTCGTCTCAGACCGGGGAGCTGTTTTTT. Its translation is CASSYSSQTGELFF.

The genes are TRBV15 and TRBJ2-7; 11 bases map to TRBD2. Looked up from germline, CDR1 is LNHNV and CDR2 is YYDKDF (reference sequence). The CDR3 sequence is 17 residues long. The V and J ends lost 5 bases and 2 bases, in that order; junction bases with no gene match: 11. As DNA, the CDR3 is TGTGCCACCAGCCCCCGGATGACTAGCGGGAAAACCTACGAGCAGTACTTC. Its translation: CATSPRMTSGKTYEQYF.

The rearrangement joins TRBV30 to TRBJ2-3, with 8 nucleotides matching TRBD1. The CDR3 spans 15 residues. CDR1 and CDR2 (germline): GTSNPN, SVGIG (reference sequence). The V and J ends lost 1 base and 1 base, in that order; junction bases with no gene match: 4. CDR3 in DNA: TGTGCCTGGAGTGCCAGGGGGCTTGGCACAGATACGCAGTATTTT. Protein sequence: CAWSARGLGTDTQYF.

This CDR3 is CASSFGTSGRRSSGGEQFF. The DNA of the CDR3 is TGTGCCAGCAGCTTCGGGACTAGCGGGAGGAGGTCTTCGGGGGGTGAGCAGTTCTTC. The chain recombines TRBV7-9 with TRBJ2-1; 15 nucleotides match TRBD2. V gave up 3 bases and J gave up 9 bases; unmatched junction bases: 15. There are 19 residues in the CDR3. CDR1 and CDR2 from the germline V gene are SEHNR and FQNEAQ (reference sequence). Drawing the rest from reference TRBV7-9 and TRBJ2-1, the complete variable domain is DTGVSQNPRHKITKRGQNVTFRCDPISEHNRLYWYRQTLGQGPEFLTYFQNEAQLEKSRLLSDRFSAERPKGSFSTLEIQRTEQGDSAMYLCASSFGTSGRRSSGGEQFFGPGTRLTVL.

This rearrangement joins TRBV5-1 to TRBJ1-5; the D gene is possibly TRBD1 (5 bases). The CDR3 has 15 residues. Trimming cost V 0 bases and J 2 bases, with 9 bases left between them. Looked up from germline, CDR1 is SGHRS and CDR2 is YFSETQ. The CDR3 nucleotides read TGCGCCAGCAGCTTGGAGGGGTTCGGCAATCAGCCCCAGCATTTT. Its protein product is CASSLEGFGNQPQHF. Full variable domain (rest looked up from reference TRBV5-1 and TRBJ1-5): KAGVTQTPRYLIKTRGQQVTLSCSPISGHRSVSWYQQTPGQGLQFLFEYFSETQRNKGNFPGRFSGRQFSNSRSEMNVSTLELGDSALYLCASSLEGFGNQPQHFGDGTRLSIL.

The chain's CDR3 is CSVVGRQAKNIQYF. The DNA of the CDR3 is TGCAGCGTTGTAGGGAGGCAGGCCAAAAACATTCAGTACTTC. The chain carries TRBV29-1 and TRBJ2-4; TRBD2 is a possible D gene (6 bases). Germline CDR1 SQVTM, CDR2 ANQGSEA. Trimming took off 4 bases at V and 1 base at J, with 11 bases between the two ends. CDR3 length equals 14 residues.

This chain connects TRBV28 to TRBJ2-7; D unclear. The CDR3 consists of 13 residues. CDR1 MDHEN and CDR2 SYDVKM come from the germline V gene. Trimming took off 2 bases at V and 9 bases at J, with 14 bases between the two ends. The CDR3 reads CASSLVGLRTQYF. CDR3 nucleotide sequence: TGTGCCAGCAGTTTAGTGGGCTTGAGAACGCAGTACTTC.